This T cell receptor (beta chain) is from a study of regulatory T cells in long-lasting Graves disease. Study summary: Persistent Graves' disease denoted over 5 years of antithyroid drugs plus positive TSH receptor antibodies.

Study results and limitations: What was studied was peripheral blood only, and not thyroid tissue. The study found lower TCR diversity in persistent Graves' patients than in newly diagnosed ones.

Researchers made TCR beta libraries by using iRepertoire HTBI primers and running Arm-PCR on CDR3 regions. Each CDR3 protein is one row after TCRdb ran MiXCR on the multiplex PCR reads. The sample lists 500,000 to 800,000 distinct CDR3 sequences, about 30% occurring once. Unmatched junction bases numbered 9, after V lost 5 bases and J lost 5 bases. Germline CDR1 SGHRS, CDR2 YFSETQ. The CDR3 loop spans 14 amino acids. Concerning this clonotype itself: Its antigen is not identified.

Documented time point: persistent/refractory GD, antithyroid drugs over 5 years with positive TRAb. Extracted PBMC RNA gave rise to the TCR library. The sequencing here drew on peripheral blood mononuclear cells (PBMCs), taken when the disease was refractory, from a patient treated with antithyroid drugs. The chain has TRBV5-1 and TRBJ1-2; 7 nucleotides match TRBD1. The receptor was derived from a female donor with Graves disease. This CDR3 is CASRPSGTAYGYTF. The CDR3 DNA sequence: TGCGCCAGCAGACCCTCCGGGACAGCGTATGGCTACACCTTC.